This entry lists 29 T cell receptor beta chains sequenced from one sample in a study of CD4 T cells in relation to SARS-CoV-2 and coronaviruses. These receptors are not linked to any known antigen. Unexposed donor CD4+ T cells date from about 2011-2018, before the COVID-19 pandemic. The cells were cultured for about ten days before CD4+ T cells were isolated. Using immunoSEQ multiplex PCR, the repertoire was profiled, and TCRdb retains in-frame clones only, with some absent. The sample has approximately 27,000 clones, about 75% seen once; the top ten hold over 10%. Source material: CD4+ T cells from PBMCs, cultured in vitro. These receptor sequences come from a human donor in good health.

The chain couples TRBV2 to TRBJ1-1; D is ambiguous. CDR1 is SNHLY and CDR2 is FYNNEI in the germline V gene. Trimming removed 6 bases at V and 2 bases at J, with 10 bases between. The CDR3 covers 13 residues. The CDR3 DNA reads as TGTGCCAGCAGCGACCACGGAAACACTGAAGCTTTCTTT. Translating it yields CASSDHGNTEAFF.

This clone has more than one count but fewer than ten. J is TRBJ2-7 and V is TRBV3-1 (or the pseudogene TRBV3-2); D may be TRBD2 (5 bases). V was clipped by 5 bases and J by 4 bases, with 9 bases between them. The CDR3 has 12 amino acids. Per germline, CDR1 LGHDT and CDR2 YNNKEL (reference sequence). CDR3 amino acids: CASSSRGYEQYF. CDR3 DNA sequence: TGTGCCAGCAGCTCCAGAGGGTACGAGCAGTACTTC.

V and J are TRBV29-1 and TRBJ2-3; 7 bases align to TRBD1. J was trimmed by 1 base and V by 6 bases; bases with no gene match: 4. Looked up from germline, CDR1 is SQVTM and CDR2 is ANQGSEA. This CDR3 region has 13 residues. CDR3 sequence reads: CSVAQGGTDTQYF. CDR3 DNA sequence: TGCAGCGTGGCTCAGGGGGGCACAGATACGCAGTATTTT.

The chain is built from TRBV28 and TRBJ2-3; tentatively, D is TRBD1 or TRBD2 (6 bases each). The V end was cut by 3 bases, the J end by 3 bases, with 13 bases between. There are 15 residues in the CDR3. Looked up from germline, CDR1 is MDHEN and CDR2 is SYDVKM. CDR3 in amino acids: CASSFSGGITDTQYF. The CDR3 bases are TGTGCCAGCAGTTTCTCCGGGGGCATTACAGATACGCAGTATTTT.

The chain links TRBV10-1 to TRBJ2-5; perhaps TRBD2 as D (5 bases). The germline CDR1 and CDR2 sequences are WNHNN and SYGVQD (reference sequence). The CDR3 is 14 amino acids. The V and J ends lost 3 bases and 1 base respectively, with 9 bases between them. The DNA of the CDR3 is TGCGCCAGCAGTGAATCCCGGGGCCAAGAGACCCAGTACTTC. The encoded protein is CASSESRGQETQYF.

In its sample, this clone was seen a few times. CDR3 sequence reads: CASSLPRGRDGELFF. The CDR3, as DNA: TGCGCCAGCAGCCTCCCCAGGGGGCGGGACGGGGAGCTGTTTTTT. J is TRBJ2-2 and V is TRBV4-1; 8 bases line up with TRBD1. CDR1 is MGHRA, CDR2 YSYEKL, per germline. V lost 4 bases and J lost 7; bases outside the gene matches: 8. This CDR3 has 15 amino acids.

This chain uses TRBV7-8 with TRBJ1-1, with D possibly TRBD1 on 6 matching bases. This CDR3 is built from 16 residues. Germline-derived CDR1 and CDR2 are SGHVS and FQNEAQ. The V gene lost 1 base and the J gene lost 1 base, with 13 bases spanning the gap. The chain's CDR3 is CASSLGRGIGNTEAFF. DNA for the CDR3: TGTGCCAGCAGCTTAGGCAGGGGCATCGGGAACACTGAAGCTTTCTTT.

The chain combines TRBV29-1 with TRBJ2-5; D call uncertain. The CDR3 contains 11 residues. Per germline, CDR1 SQVTM and CDR2 ANQGSEA. V was cut by 5 bases and J by 1 base, with 5 bases left in between. The CDR3 loop reads CSVRVQETQYF. CDR3 coding DNA: TGCAGCGTTCGGGTCCAAGAGACCCAGTACTTC.

In DNA form, the CDR3 reads TGTGCCAGCAGCCTGAAAGGCGGGGGCTACGAGCAGTACTTC. This codes for CASSLKGGGYEQYF. J is TRBJ2-7 and V is TRBV5-4; 7 nucleotides agree with TRBD2. This CDR3 has 14 residues. In germline, CDR1 is SGHNT, CDR2 YYREEE (reference sequence). Trimming removed 4 bases from V and 3 bases from J; junction bases left unmatched: 7.

V usage is TRBV9 and J usage is TRBJ2-7, with D perhaps assigned TRBD1 or TRBD2 (5 bases each). The V gene lost 3 bases and the J gene lost 3 bases, with 13 bases spanning the gap. The CDR3 has 14 amino acids. Germline lookup yields CDR1 SGDLS and CDR2 YYNGEE. The CDR3 bases are TGTGCCAGCAGCGAGGGGACCGCCTACTACGAGCAGTACTTC. It is translated as CASSEGTAYYEQYF. The full variable domain, rest sourced from reference TRBV9 and TRBJ2-7, is DSGVTQTPKHLITATGQRVTLRCSPRSGDLSVYWYQQSLDQGLQFLIQYYNGEERAKGNILERFSAQQFPDLHSELNLSSLELGDSALYFCASSEGTAYYEQYFGPGTRLTVT.

This CDR3 is CASSQDRGADTQYF. The CDR3 DNA reads as TGCGCCAGCAGCCAGGACAGGGGCGCAGATACGCAGTATTTT. This chain links TRBV4-3 with TRBJ2-3; 9 bases line up with TRBD1. Germline loops: CDR1 LGHNA, CDR2 YSLEER. V was clipped by 3 bases and J by 4 bases; unmatched bases: 2. The CDR3 covers 14 residues.

In the case of this clone: One junction end disagrees with the germline gene, perhaps due to a read error. The V gene is TRBV11-2, the J gene TRBJ1-1; a possible D gene is TRBD1 (5 bases). The germline V gene encodes CDR1 SGHAT and CDR2 FQNNGV. The CDR3 contains 13 residues. The CDR3 bases are TGTGCCAGCAGCGTAGACAGAAACACTGAAGCTTTCTTT. This encodes CASSVDRNTEAFF. The full variable domain, in which reference TRBV11-2 and TRBJ1-1 provide the parts outside the CDR3, is EAGVAQSPRYKIIEKRQSVAFWCNPISGHATLYWYQQILGQGPKLLIQFQNNGVVDDSQLPKDRFSAERLKGVDSTLKIQPAKLEDSAVYLCASSVDRNTEAFFGQGTRLTVV.

The rearrangement links TRBV30 to TRBJ1-3; 7 bases map to TRBD1. This CDR3 comprises 17 residues. The ends lost 1 base at V and 0 bases at J; junction bases unmatched: 9. Germline values: CDR1 GTSNPN, CDR2 SVGIG (reference sequence). Here the CDR3 reads CAWSAKGTAVSGNTIYF. DNA for the CDR3: TGTGCCTGGAGTGCTAAGGGGACAGCTGTCTCTGGAAACACCATATATTTT.

This clone was seen a single time. This chain connects TRBV5-1 to TRBJ2-3; TRBD1 matches at 10 bases. V trimming: 2 bases; J trimming: 5 bases; junction bases outside the gene matches: 5. In germline, CDR1 is SGHRS, CDR2 YFSETQ. This CDR3 is 15 amino acids long. CDR3 nucleotides: TGCGCCAGCAGCTTCGAGGACAGGGGGGGAGATACGCAGTATTTT. It yields the protein CASSFEDRGGDTQYF.

The CDR3 protein is CASSRQGLVYGYTF. Here the CDR3 DNA reads TGTGCCAGCAGCCGACAGGGGTTAGTCTATGGCTACACCTTC. The chain has TRBV2 and TRBJ1-2; 8 nucleotides line up with TRBD1. Trimming removed 6 bases from V and 4 bases from J; junction bases left unmatched: 7. The germline V gene has CDR1 SNHLY and CDR2 FYNNEI. The CDR3 length is 14 residues.

The rearrangement links TRBV7-6 to TRBJ2-1, with a possible D match to TRBD1 (5 bases). Trimming took 2 bases from V and 0 from J, leaving 11 bases between them. In germline, CDR1 is SGHVS, CDR2 FNYEAQ. This CDR3 is 16 amino acids long. This CDR3 is CASSLFWGGSYNEQFF. The CDR3 coding sequence is TGTGCCAGCAGCTTATTTTGGGGCGGCTCCTACAATGAGCAGTTCTTC.

This chain connects TRBV3-1 (or the pseudogene TRBV3-2) to TRBJ1-6, with a possible D match to TRBD1 (5 bases). The germline V and J ends were trimmed by 9 bases and 7 bases, with 16 bases remaining between them. The CDR3 length is 14 residues. The germline CDR1 and CDR2 sequences are LGHDT and YNNKEL (reference sequence). CDR3 coding DNA: TGTGCCAGTACCCAGGGTGGGCGGAATTCACCCCTCCACTTT. It yields the protein CASTQGGRNSPLHF.

The chain joins TRBV30 to TRBJ2-7; the D gene is possibly TRBD2 (5 bases). The CDR3 consists of 12 residues. Looked up from germline, CDR1 is GTSNPN and CDR2 is SVGIG (reference sequence). Trimming cost V 4 bases and J 6 bases, with 13 bases left between them. Written as DNA, the CDR3 is TGTGCCTGGACCCCTCTCGGGGTCGAGCAGTACTTC. It translates to CAWTPLGVEQYF.

The V call is TRBV28, the J call TRBJ2-3, with 12 bases lining up with TRBD2. The CDR3 runs 16 residues. The V gene end was trimmed by 4 bases and the J gene end by 4 bases; junction bases not matched to a gene: 6. CDR1 MDHEN and CDR2 SYDVKM come from the germline V gene. CDR3 in amino acids: CASSYVLAGGPDTQYF. The CDR3 DNA sequence: TGTGCCAGCAGTTACGTCCTAGCGGGAGGGCCAGATACGCAGTATTTT.

This rearrangement joins TRBV9 to TRBJ2-7; 9 bases are a match to TRBD1. The CDR3 length is 14 residues. The germline V gene has CDR1 SGDLS and CDR2 YYNGEE. J gave up 3 bases and V 1 base, and 2 bases lay outside the gene matches. CDR3 residues: CASSVLDRGYEQYF. Written as DNA, the CDR3 is TGTGCCAGCAGCGTATTGGACAGGGGCTACGAGCAGTACTTC.

The genes are TRBV5-6 and TRBJ1-3, with unresolved D. CDR3 length equals 15 residues. Trimming took off 2 bases at V and 0 bases at J, with 9 bases between the two ends. Germline CDR1 reads SGHDT; CDR2 reads YYEEEE. The CDR3 sequence is CASSLMLSSGNTIYF. The CDR3 nucleotides are TGTGCCAGCAGCTTAATGTTGAGCTCTGGAAACACCATATATTTT.

This chain uses TRBV10-3 with TRBJ2-3; maybe TRBD1 (5 bases). CDR1 ENHRY and CDR2 SYGVKD come from the germline V gene. Trimming left V 3 bases short and J 1 base short, with 8 bases between. The CDR3 extends over 14 amino acids. For the CDR3, the DNA is TGTGCCATCAGTGAAGGGGTTGGCACAGATACGCAGTATTTT. Protein sequence: CAISEGVGTDTQYF.

The chain employs TRBV2 and TRBJ2-7; no clear D. Per the germline V gene, CDR1 is SNHLY and CDR2 is FYNNEI. There are 12 residues in the CDR3. V lost 3 bases, J lost 0 bases, and 3 bases lay in between. The CDR3 is CASSDSSYEQYF. In DNA form, the CDR3 reads TGTGCCAGCAGTGATTCCTCCTACGAGCAGTACTTC.

This clone has only a few counts. This chain links TRBV2 with TRBJ1-2; D is unclear. The CDR3 runs 13 residues. From germline, CDR1 is SNHLY and CDR2 FYNNEI. Trimming stripped 4 bases from V and 5 bases from J, with 11 bases between. CDR3 residues: CASSAEVRYGYTF. CDR3 in DNA: TGTGCCAGCAGTGCGGAGGTGCGTTATGGCTACACCTTC. The variable domain in full, completed from reference TRBV2 and TRBJ1-2, reads EPEVTQTPSHQVTQMGQEVILRCVPISNHLYFYWYRQILGQKVEFLVSFYNNEISEKSEIFDDQFSVERPDGSNFTLKIRSTKLEDSAMYFCASSAEVRYGYTFGSGTRLTVV.

The genes are TRBV11-2 and TRBJ1-4; 8 nucleotides match TRBD1. The CDR3 covers 14 residues. Germline-derived CDR1 and CDR2 are SGHAT and FQNNGV. The V gene end was trimmed by 5 bases and the J gene end by 5 bases; junction bases not matched to a gene: 4. Here the CDR3 reads CASSLTGANEKLFF. In nucleotides, the CDR3 is TGTGCCAGCAGCCTGACAGGGGCCAATGAAAAACTGTTTTTT.

CDR3 amino acids: CASSPGTRYEQYF. In DNA, the CDR3 is TGTGCCAGCTCACCAGGGACCCGCTACGAGCAGTACTTC. The chain uses TRBV18 and TRBJ2-7; D is tentatively TRBD1 or TRBD2 (5 bases each). This CDR3 comprises 13 residues. V was clipped by 2 bases and J by 3 bases, with 8 bases between them. The germline gives CDR1 KGHSH, CDR2 LQKENI.

V is TRBV6-6 and J is TRBJ1-2; 9 positions agree with TRBD1. The CDR3 loop spans 16 amino acids. Germline trimming cut 5 bases from V and 8 bases from J; bases unmatched to any gene: 15. In germline, CDR1 is MNHNY, CDR2 SVGAGI (reference sequence). CDR3 DNA sequence: TGTGCCAGCAGTATACCTCGGACAGGGGACCAAGTCGGCTACACCTTC. Encoded protein: CASSIPRTGDQVGYTF.

In its sample, this clone was seen a few times. The genes are TRBV11-2 and TRBJ2-5; TRBD2 aligns across 10 bases. With V trimmed by 0 bases and J by 2 bases, 6 bases remained unmatched. The CDR3 runs to 17 residues. From germline, CDR1 is SGHAT and CDR2 FQNNGV. The CDR3 DNA reads as TGTGCCAGCAGCTTAGACCAGACTAGCGGGCTTCAAGAGACCCAGTACTTC. Translating it yields CASSLDQTSGLQETQYF. Variable domain in full (rest from reference TRBV11-2 and TRBJ2-5): EAGVAQSPRYKIIEKRQSVAFWCNPISGHATLYWYQQILGQGPKLLIQFQNNGVVDDSQLPKDRFSAERLKGVDSTLKIQPAKLEDSAVYLCASSLDQTSGLQETQYFGPGTRLLVL.

The rearrangement joins TRBV4-1 to TRBJ2-7, with 7 positions matching TRBD1. Germline CDR1 MGHRA, CDR2 YSYEKL. V lost 5 bases, J lost 2 bases, and 6 bases stayed unmatched. The CDR3 is made up of 14 amino acids. CDR3 protein: CASSSGTVPYEQYF. CDR3 nucleotides: TGCGCCAGCAGCTCCGGGACAGTTCCCTACGAGCAGTACTTC.